Listed below are T cell receptor beta chains from one sample, sequenced in a study of beta chain features in type 1 diabetes. Using immunoSEQ multiplex PCR, the repertoire was profiled, and TCRdb retains in-frame clones only, with some absent. The sample consists of about 150,000 clones, approximately 10% of them appearing once. Source material: central memory CD4+ T cells from blood. Source of these receptors: a man between 25 and 39 years old with type 1 diabetes. Both conserved end residues are part of each CDR3. A D gene is named only where the DNA matches it firmly. Clone size is shown for a subset of rows, as once, few, many or a class of expanded clone.

D: TRBD2; V: TRBV11-2; length: 19; J: TRBJ2-7; size: -; DNA: TGTGCCAGCAGCAAACAGGGCCTAGCGGGTAGGACTCGGAGCTACGAGCAGTACTTC; CDR3: CASSKQGLAGRTRSYEQYF
D: TRBD2; V: TRBV5-1; length: 16; J: TRBJ2-5; size: -; DNA: TGCGCCAGCAGCTTGAGGGGCAGCGGGAGTACAGAGACCCAGTACTTC; CDR3: CASSLRGSGSTETQYF
D: -; V: TRBV30; length: 13; J: TRBJ1-1; size: few; DNA: TGTGCCTGGAGTGTAGCACTGAACACTGAAGCTTTCTTT; CDR3: CAWSVALNTEAFF
D: TRBD1; V: TRBV5-1; length: 16; J: TRBJ2-3; size: -; DNA: TGCGCCAGCAGCTCGGTGGGACAGGGGTGGTACGATACGCAGTATTTT; CDR3: CASSSVGQGWYDTQYF
D: -; V: TRBV28; length: 13; J: TRBJ2-3; size: few; DNA: TGTGCCAGCAGATTGTCATTAGGGACACGGCCTTATTTT; CDR3: CASRLSLGTRPYF
D: -; V: TRBV7-2; length: 14; J: TRBJ2-7; size: few; DNA: TGTGCCAGCAGACTGGACAGCCTCTCCTACGAGCAGTACTTC; CDR3: CASRLDSLSYEQYF
D: -; V: TRBV5-1; length: 16; J: TRBJ1-3; size: few; DNA: TGCGCCAGCAGCTTGGAGCCCGCGGACTCTGGAAACACCATATATTTT; CDR3: CASSLEPADSGNTIYF
D: TRBD2; V: TRBV9; length: 18; J: TRBJ2-5; size: few; DNA: TGTGCCAGCAGCGTAGGGGGAAGGACTAGCGGGAGAACAGAGACCCAGTACTTC; CDR3: CASSVGGRTSGRTETQYF
D: TRBD1; V: TRBV23-1; length: 17; J: TRBJ1-2; size: few; DNA: TGCGCCCCAATTGGTCGGGACAGGGGGCAATCTGGCTATGGCTACACCTTC; CDR3: CAPIGRDRGQSGYGYTF
D: TRBD2; V: TRBV11-2; length: 16; J: TRBJ2-3; size: few; DNA: TGTGCCAGCAGCTTAGGGCGAGCGGGAGCGACAGATACGCAGTATTTT; CDR3: CASSLGRAGATDTQYF
D: -; V: TRBV7-8; length: 14; J: TRBJ2-5; size: -; DNA: TGTGCCAGCAGCCCGTGGGAGAGGGGGGAGACCCAGTACTTC; CDR3: CASSPWERGETQYF
D: TRBD1; V: TRBV7-9; length: 12; J: TRBJ1-2; size: -; DNA: TGTGCCAGCAGCTTTCAGGGGGCCGGCTACACCTTC; CDR3: CASSFQGAGYTF
D: -; V: TRBV4-2; length: 14; J: TRBJ2-2; size: few; DNA: TGTGCCAGCAGCCCGAGCGGGAACACCGGGGAGCTGTTTTTT; CDR3: CASSPSGNTGELFF
D: -; V: TRBV6-1; length: 15; J: TRBJ2-1; size: -; DNA: TGTGCCATCACCGATTCCGACCTGGGGCGCGATGAGCAGTTCTTC; CDR3: CAITDSDLGRDEQFF
D: -; V: TRBV5-1; length: 16; J: TRBJ2-5; size: few; DNA: TGCGCCAGCAGCCCGGAGACCGCCCGGGCGGGGGAGACCCAGTACTTC; CDR3: CASSPETARAGETQYF
D: -; V: TRBV2; length: 12; J: TRBJ2-5; size: -; DNA: TGTGCCAGCAGTGCGGGTTCCGAGACCCAGTACTTC; CDR3: CASSAGSETQYF
D: TRBD1; V: TRBV10-3; length: 14; J: TRBJ1-2; size: few; DNA: TGTGCCATCAGATACTCCAACAGGGGTGAGGGCTACACCTTC; CDR3: CAIRYSNRGEGYTF
D: TRBD2; V: TRBV5-4; length: 15; J: TRBJ2-1; size: -; DNA: TGTGCCAGCAGCTTTAGCGGGAGGGCGGTTAATGAGCAGTTCTTC; CDR3: CASSFSGRAVNEQFF
D: -; V: TRBV6-5; length: 14; J: TRBJ2-7; size: -; DNA: TGTGCCAGCAGCCACCGAGGCGGGGCCTACGAGCAGTACTTC; CDR3: CASSHRGGAYEQYF
D: -; V: TRBV18; length: 14; J: TRBJ1-1; size: -; DNA: TGTGCCAGCTCCCCCGGACAGATGAACACTGAAGCTTTCTTT; CDR3: CASSPGQMNTEAFF
D: TRBD2; V: TRBV5-1; length: 16; J: TRBJ2-2; size: -; DNA: TGCGCCAGCAGCTTGCGGGGACTAGCGAGCACCGGGGAGCTGTTTTTT; CDR3: CASSLRGLASTGELFF
D: TRBD1; V: TRBV7-3; length: 14; J: TRBJ1-1; size: -; DNA: TGTGCCAGCAGCTCCGGGACAGGGGAAACTGAAGCTTTCTTT; CDR3: CASSSGTGETEAFF
D: TRBD2; V: TRBV6-1; length: 17; J: TRBJ2-1; size: -; DNA: TGTGCCAGCAGTGACGACAACTGGACTAGCGGGTACAATGAGCAGTTCTTC; CDR3: CASSDDNWTSGYNEQFF
D: -; V: TRBV7-8; length: 12; J: TRBJ1-1; size: -; DNA: TGTGCCAGCAGCACCCGGGACTCTTCAGCTTTCTTT; CDR3: CASSTRDSSAFF
D: -; V: TRBV9; length: 15; J: TRBJ1-5; size: few; DNA: TGTGCCAGCAGCGTAGGCCCAGGGTCTAGTCAGCCCCAGCATTTT; CDR3: CASSVGPGSSQPQHF
D: TRBD1; V: TRBV29-1; length: 12; J: TRBJ1-2; size: few; DNA: TGCAGCGGACTCGGACAGGACTATGGCTACACCTTC; CDR3: CSGLGQDYGYTF
D: TRBD2; V: TRBV11-2; length: 16; J: TRBJ2-1; size: few; DNA: TGTGCCAGCAGTCTTACCGGGACTAGCGCCTACAATGAGCAGTTCTTC; CDR3: CASSLTGTSAYNEQFF